This T cell receptor (beta chain) appears in the sequencing data of a study of T cell responses to AZD1222 COVID-19 vaccine (dated by TCRdb to the early 2020s). Describing the broader study: AZD1222 recipients whose second dose came at about 4 weeks and those whose second dose came at about 12 weeks were combined into one group, since spike-specific TCR depth and breadth did not differ between the two schedules. A total of approximately 250 trial participants underwent TCR sequencing, of whom 200 to 220 had received two doses of AZD1222 and about 25 had received two doses of the MenACWY control vaccine. Trial participants were enrolled by age into 18-55, 56-69 and 70-plus year subgroups, with approximately 160, 26 and 62 TCR-sequenced participants respectively. Overall study results and their limits: Participants were mostly white British and included more females than males, and it was suggested by the authors that clonal diversity may have been underestimated. The 56-69-year group was small, and its depth increase did not reach significance, likely because of low power. A significant rise in spike-specific TCR breadth and depth was observed after two AZD1222 doses relative to day 0 and relative to MenACWY recipients. Reportedly, almost half of the unique spike-specific TCRs recognized epitopes lying outside the regions that are mutated in the B.1.351 and B.1.1.7 variants. Only a handful of AZD1222 recipients were SARS-CoV-2 seropositive at baseline, limiting conclusions about previously exposed vaccinees. Because no samples from the day 14 peak response were available, repertoires could be characterized only after the peak T cell response. CD4 TCRs associated with the vaccine covered the entire spike protein, and the dominant responses were in regions 160-218 and 743-854.

With respect to this clone: Its antigen target is currently unknown. Nothing much larger sits one base from this clone, and base qualities are not available.

The time point label for this specimen denotes: baseline before first vaccination. Vaccinee samples came from UK trials COV001 and COV002, including a single-blind randomized controlled phase 2/3 trial of AZD1222 (ChAdOx1 nCoV-19) in healthy adults. For TCRbeta chain sequencing, PBMC samples were collected from trial participants at day 0 and at day 28 after the second dose. CDR3 length: 13 amino acids, cysteine to phenylalanine. The entry retains the CDR3 DNA only, 39 bases that are in frame from base 1. V drops 4 bases and J drops 7 bases, leaving 14 bases in between. Sequences SEHNR (CDR1) and FQNEAQ (CDR2) are obtained from the germline V gene (reference sequence). The CDR3 regions of human TCRbeta chains were subjected to immunosequencing. Per the authors' processing: TCRs in the repertoires were compared against a reference library of SARS-CoV-2-specific TCRs that had been generated with the MIRA antigen-specificity platform. Breadth meant the fraction of unique TCRs that were SARS-CoV-2-associated, whereas depth meant the fraction of total T cells that were SARS-CoV-2-associated. Using the MIRA data, each spike-specific TCR was mapped to the spike region that the TCR reacts to and placed in a CD4 or CD8 class. Log10-transformed breadth and depth values were compared by one-way ANOVA with Sidak's multiple comparisons tests. TCRdb stores this immuneACCESS table with in-frame sequences only. Part of the clones is absent; in the studies checked, under half of the shortfall reflects unresolved V genes, and no reason is known for the rest. V and J calls and clone size follow that table, whereas D and trimming were derived from the DNA. In all, the sample holds tens of thousands of clones, and 85% to 90% of those were seen once. The leading ten clones occupy 30% to 35% of the sample.

The source is an adult in good health. Sequenced here: peripheral blood, sampled on day 0 of AZD1222 vaccination. This chain is built from TRBV7-9 and TRBJ2-7, with the D gene call left open. The DNA sequence is TGTGCCAGCAGCTCAAACGCCCTTGGGGAGCAGTACTTC. It codes for CASSSNALGEQYF.